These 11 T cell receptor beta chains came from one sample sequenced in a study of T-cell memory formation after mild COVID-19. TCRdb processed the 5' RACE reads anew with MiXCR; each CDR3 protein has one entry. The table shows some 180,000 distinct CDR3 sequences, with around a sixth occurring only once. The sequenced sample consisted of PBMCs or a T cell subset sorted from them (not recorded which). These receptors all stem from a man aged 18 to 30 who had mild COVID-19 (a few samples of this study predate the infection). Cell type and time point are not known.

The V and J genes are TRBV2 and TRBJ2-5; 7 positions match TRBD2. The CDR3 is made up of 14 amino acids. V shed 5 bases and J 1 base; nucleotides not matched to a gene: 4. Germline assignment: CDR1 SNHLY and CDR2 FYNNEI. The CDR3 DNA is TGTGCCAGCAGTAGCGGGGCTTCCCAAGAGACCCAGTACTTC. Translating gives CASSSGASQETQYF.

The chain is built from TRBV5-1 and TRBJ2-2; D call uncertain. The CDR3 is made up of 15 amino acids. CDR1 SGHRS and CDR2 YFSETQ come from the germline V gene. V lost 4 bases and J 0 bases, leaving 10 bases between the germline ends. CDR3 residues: CASSQNEANTGELFF. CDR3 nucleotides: TGCGCCAGCAGCCAGAACGAGGCGAACACCGGGGAGCTGTTTTTT.

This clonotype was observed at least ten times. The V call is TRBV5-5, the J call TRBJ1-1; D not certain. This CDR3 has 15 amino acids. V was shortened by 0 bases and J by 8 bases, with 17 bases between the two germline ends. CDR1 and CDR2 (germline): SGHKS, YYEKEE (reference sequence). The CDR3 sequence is CASSLGRIPEKEAFF. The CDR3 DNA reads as TGTGCCAGCAGCTTGGGACGAATACCAGAAAAGGAAGCTTTCTTT.

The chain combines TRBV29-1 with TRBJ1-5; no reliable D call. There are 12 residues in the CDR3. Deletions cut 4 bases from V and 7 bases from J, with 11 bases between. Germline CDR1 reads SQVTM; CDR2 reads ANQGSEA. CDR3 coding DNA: TGCAGCGTTGGGCAGTCAGACCAGCCCCAGCATTTT. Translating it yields CSVGQSDQPQHF.

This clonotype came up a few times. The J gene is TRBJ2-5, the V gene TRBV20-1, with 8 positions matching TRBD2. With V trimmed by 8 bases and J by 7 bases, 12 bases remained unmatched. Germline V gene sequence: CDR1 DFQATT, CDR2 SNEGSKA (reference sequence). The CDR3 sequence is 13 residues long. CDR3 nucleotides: TGCAGTCTCGCCCGGGGGGGAAGGGTGACCCAGTACTTC. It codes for CSLARGGRVTQYF.

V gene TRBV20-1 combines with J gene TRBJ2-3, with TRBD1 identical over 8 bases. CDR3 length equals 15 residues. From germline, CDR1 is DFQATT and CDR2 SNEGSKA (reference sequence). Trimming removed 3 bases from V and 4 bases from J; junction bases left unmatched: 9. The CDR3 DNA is TGCAGTGCTAGCGAACCCGACAGGGGCGCAGATACGCAGTATTTT. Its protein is CSASEPDRGADTQYF.

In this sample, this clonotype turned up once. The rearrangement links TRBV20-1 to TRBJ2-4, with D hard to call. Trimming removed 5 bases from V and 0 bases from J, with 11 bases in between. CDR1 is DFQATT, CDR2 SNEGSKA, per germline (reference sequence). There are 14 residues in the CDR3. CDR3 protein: CSAGGPIAKNIQYF. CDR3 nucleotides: TGCAGTGCTGGCGGACCGATAGCCAAAAACATTCAGTACTTC.

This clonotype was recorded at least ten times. This chain's CDR3 is CASSPPTGLGTGELFF. In DNA, the CDR3 is TGTGCCAGCAGCCCCCCCACAGGGTTAGGCACCGGGGAGCTGTTTTTT. The chain employs TRBV7-6 and TRBJ2-2; TRBD1 might be the D (6 bases). Germline V CDR1 and CDR2: SGHVS, FNYEAQ. V dropped 5 bases and J dropped 4 bases, with 17 bases sitting between them. The length of the CDR3 is 16 residues.

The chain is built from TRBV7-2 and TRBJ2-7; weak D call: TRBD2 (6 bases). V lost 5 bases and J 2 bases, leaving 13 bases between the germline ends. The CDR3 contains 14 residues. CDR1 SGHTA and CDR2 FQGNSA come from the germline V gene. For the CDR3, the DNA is TGTGCCAGCAGCCGGGAGCCCCGGGCCTACGAGCAGTACGTC. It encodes CASSREPRAYEQYV.

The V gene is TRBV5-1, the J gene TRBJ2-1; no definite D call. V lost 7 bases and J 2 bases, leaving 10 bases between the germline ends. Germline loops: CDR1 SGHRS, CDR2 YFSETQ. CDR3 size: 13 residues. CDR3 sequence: CASGVGTYNEQFF. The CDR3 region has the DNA TGCGCCAGCGGGGTCGGAACCTACAATGAGCAGTTCTTC.

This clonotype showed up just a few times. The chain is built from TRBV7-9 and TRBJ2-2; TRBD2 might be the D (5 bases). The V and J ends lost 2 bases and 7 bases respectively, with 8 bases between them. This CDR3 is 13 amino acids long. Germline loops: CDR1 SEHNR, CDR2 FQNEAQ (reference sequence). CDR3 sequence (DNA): TGTGCCAGCAGCTTATTACGGGGCGGGGAGCTGTTTTTT. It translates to CASSLLRGGELFF.